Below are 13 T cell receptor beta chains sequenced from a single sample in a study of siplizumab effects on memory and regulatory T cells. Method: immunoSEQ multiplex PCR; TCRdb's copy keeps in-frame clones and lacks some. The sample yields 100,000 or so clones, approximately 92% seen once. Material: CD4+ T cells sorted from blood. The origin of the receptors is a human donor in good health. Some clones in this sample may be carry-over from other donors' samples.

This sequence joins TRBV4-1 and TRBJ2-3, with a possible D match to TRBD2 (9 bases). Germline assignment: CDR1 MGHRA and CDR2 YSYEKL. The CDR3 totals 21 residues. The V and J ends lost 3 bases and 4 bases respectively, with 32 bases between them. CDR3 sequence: CASSHWGGRDRSGLAADTQYF. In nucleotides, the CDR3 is TGCGCCAGCAGCCATTGGGGAGGTAGGGACAGGTCGGGACTAGCAGCAGATACGCAGTATTTT.

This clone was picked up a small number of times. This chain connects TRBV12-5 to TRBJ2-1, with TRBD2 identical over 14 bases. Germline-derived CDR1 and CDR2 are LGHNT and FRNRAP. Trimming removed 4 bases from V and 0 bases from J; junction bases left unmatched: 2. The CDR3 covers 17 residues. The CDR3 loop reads CASGSGTSGSSYNEQFF. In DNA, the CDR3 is TGTGCTAGTGGTTCTGGGACTAGCGGGAGCTCCTACAATGAGCAGTTCTTC.

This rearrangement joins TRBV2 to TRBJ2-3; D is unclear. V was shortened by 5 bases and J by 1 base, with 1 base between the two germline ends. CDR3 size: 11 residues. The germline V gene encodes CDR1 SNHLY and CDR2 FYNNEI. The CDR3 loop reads CASSRTDTQYF. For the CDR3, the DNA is TGTGCCAGCAGTCGCACAGATACGCAGTATTTT.

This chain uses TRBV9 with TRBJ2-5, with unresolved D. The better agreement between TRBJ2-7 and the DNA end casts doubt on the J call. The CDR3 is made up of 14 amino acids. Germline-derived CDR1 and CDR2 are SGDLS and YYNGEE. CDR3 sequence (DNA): TGTGCCAGCAGCGTAGATGGGTTCTCCTACGAGCAGTACTTC. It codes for CASSVDGFSYEQYF.

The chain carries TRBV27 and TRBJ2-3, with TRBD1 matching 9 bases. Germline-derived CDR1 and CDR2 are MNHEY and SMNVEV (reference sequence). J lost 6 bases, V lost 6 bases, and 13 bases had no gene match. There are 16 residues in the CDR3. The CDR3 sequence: CASSPQAGQGVDTQYF. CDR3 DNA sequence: TGTGCCAGCAGCCCCCAGGCGGGACAGGGAGTGGATACGCAGTATTTT.

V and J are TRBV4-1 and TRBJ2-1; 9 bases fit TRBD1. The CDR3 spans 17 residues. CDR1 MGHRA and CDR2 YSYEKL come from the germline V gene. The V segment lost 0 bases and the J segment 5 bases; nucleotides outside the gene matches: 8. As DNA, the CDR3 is TGCGCCAGCAGCCAAGATCTGGGGACAGGGTACGACAATGAGCAGTTCTTC. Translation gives CASSQDLGTGYDNEQFF.

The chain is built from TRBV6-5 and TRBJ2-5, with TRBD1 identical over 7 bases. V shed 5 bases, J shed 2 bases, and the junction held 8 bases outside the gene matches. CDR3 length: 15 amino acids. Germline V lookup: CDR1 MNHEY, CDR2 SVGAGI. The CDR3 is CASSPLTTGQETQYF. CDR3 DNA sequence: TGTGCCAGCAGTCCGCTCACGACAGGGCAAGAGACCCAGTACTTC.

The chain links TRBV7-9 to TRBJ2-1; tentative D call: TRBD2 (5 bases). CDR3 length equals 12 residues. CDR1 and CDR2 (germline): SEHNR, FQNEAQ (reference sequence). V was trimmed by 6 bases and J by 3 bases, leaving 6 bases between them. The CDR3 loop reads CASRRDYNEQFF. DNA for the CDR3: TGTGCCAGCAGGAGGGACTACAATGAGCAGTTCTTC.

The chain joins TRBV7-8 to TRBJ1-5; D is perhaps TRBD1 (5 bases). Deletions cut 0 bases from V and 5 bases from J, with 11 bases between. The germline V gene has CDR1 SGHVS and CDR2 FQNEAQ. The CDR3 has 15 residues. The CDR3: CASSLALTGYQPQHF. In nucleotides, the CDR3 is TGTGCCAGCAGCTTAGCGCTTACAGGTTATCAGCCCCAGCATTTT.

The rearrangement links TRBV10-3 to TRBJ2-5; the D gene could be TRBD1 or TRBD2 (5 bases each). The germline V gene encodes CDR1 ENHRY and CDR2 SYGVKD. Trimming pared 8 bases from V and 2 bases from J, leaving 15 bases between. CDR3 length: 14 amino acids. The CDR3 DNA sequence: TGTGCCATCTCAAACGGGGCCACACAAGAGACCCAGTACTTC. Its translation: CAISNGATQETQYF.

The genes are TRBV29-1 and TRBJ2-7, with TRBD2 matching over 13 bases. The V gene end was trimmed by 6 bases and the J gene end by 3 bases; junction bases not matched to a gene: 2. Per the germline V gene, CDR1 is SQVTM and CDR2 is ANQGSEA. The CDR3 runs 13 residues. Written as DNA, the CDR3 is TGCAGCGTCCGGACTAGCGGGGGCTACGAGCAGTACTTC. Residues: CSVRTSGGYEQYF.

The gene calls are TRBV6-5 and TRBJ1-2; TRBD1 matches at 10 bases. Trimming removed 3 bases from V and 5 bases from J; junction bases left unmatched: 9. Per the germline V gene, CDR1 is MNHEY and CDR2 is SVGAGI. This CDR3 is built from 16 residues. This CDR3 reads CASSYSGQGTSYGYTF. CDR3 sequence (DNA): TGTGCCAGCAGTTATTCGGGACAGGGGACTTCTTATGGCTACACCTTC.

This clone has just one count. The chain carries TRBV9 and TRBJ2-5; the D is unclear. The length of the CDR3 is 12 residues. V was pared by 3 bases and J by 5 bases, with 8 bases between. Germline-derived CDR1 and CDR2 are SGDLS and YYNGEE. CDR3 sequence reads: CASSEPGETQYF. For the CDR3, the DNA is TGTGCCAGCAGCGAGCCTGGCGAGACCCAGTACTTC.